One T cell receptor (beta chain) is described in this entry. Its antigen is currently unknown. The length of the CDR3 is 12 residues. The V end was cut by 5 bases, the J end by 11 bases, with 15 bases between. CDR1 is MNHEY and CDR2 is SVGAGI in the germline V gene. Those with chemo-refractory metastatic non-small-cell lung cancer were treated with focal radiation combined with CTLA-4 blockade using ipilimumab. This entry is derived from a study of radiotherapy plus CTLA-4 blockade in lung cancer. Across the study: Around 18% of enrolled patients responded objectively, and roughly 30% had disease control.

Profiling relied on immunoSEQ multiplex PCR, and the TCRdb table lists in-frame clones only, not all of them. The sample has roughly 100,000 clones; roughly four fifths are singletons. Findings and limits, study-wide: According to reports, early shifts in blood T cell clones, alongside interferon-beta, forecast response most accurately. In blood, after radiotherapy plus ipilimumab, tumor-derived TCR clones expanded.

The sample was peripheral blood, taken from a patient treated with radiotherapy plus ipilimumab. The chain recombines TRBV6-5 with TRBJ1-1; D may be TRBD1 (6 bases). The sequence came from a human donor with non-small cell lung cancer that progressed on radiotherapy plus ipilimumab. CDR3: CASSPQGRGAFF. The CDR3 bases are TGTGCCAGCAGTCCCCAGGGGCGCGGGGCTTTCTTT.